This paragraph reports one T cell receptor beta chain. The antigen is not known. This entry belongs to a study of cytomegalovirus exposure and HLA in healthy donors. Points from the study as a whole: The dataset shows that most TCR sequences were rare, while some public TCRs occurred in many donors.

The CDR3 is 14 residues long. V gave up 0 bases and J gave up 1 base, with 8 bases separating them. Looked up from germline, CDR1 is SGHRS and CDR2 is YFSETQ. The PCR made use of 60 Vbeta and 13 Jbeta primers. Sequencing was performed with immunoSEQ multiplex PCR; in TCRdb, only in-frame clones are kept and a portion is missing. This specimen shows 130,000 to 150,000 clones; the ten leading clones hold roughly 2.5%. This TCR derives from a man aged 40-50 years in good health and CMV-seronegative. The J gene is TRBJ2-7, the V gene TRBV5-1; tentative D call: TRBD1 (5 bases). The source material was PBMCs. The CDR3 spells CASSLGTFSYEQYF. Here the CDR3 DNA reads TGCGCCAGCAGCTTGGGGACATTTTCCTACGAGCAGTACTTC. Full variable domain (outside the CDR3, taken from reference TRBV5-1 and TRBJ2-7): KAGVTQTPRYLIKTRGQQVTLSCSPISGHRSVSWYQQTPGQGLQFLFEYFSETQRNKGNFPGRFSGRQFSNSRSEMNVSTLELGDSALYLCASSLGTFSYEQYFGPGTRLTVT.